These 30 T cell receptor beta chains originate from one sample sequenced in a study of TIL therapy for anti-PD-1-resistant metastatic lung cancer. The time point is: pre-treatment sample, taken before nivolumab and TIL therapy. The tumor samples were excised metastases, mostly pleural nodules or supraclavicular lymph nodes. The immunoSEQ assay was v3. TCRdb's copy holds only in-frame clones and misses some; the assay was immunoSEQ multiplex PCR. The sample records 45,000 to 60,000 clones, 65% to 80% being singletons. Sequencing used tumor tissue, obtained at baseline. These receptors were obtained from a person between 25 and 80 years old with non-small cell lung cancer.

This clone was picked up one time. The V gene is TRBV2, the J gene TRBJ1-6, with D perhaps TRBD1 (5 bases). Germline lookup yields CDR1 SNHLY and CDR2 FYNNEI. CDR3 length: 18 residues. V was clipped by 6 bases and J by 5 bases, with 23 bases between them. The CDR3 sequence: CASSPGSGKALHNSPLHF. The CDR3 DNA is TGTGCCAGCAGCCCCGGATCAGGGAAGGCCCTACATAATTCACCCCTCCACTTT.

The sample holds one count of this clone. V and J are TRBV7-3 and TRBJ2-3; 10 bases map to TRBD2. V was pared by 7 bases and J by 6 bases, with 7 bases of the junction left unmatched. The CDR3 totals 14 residues. Germline V CDR1 and CDR2: SGHTA, FQGTGA. The CDR3 DNA is TGTGCCAGCAACCAGCGGGGGGGAATGGATACGCAGTATTTT. This encodes CASNQRGGMDTQYF.

This clone was seen only a few times. The rearrangement joins TRBV6-1 to TRBJ2-2; no firm D call. V lost 10 bases, J lost 2 bases, and 8 bases lay in between. The CDR3 consists of 12 residues. Germline CDR1 is MNHNS and CDR2 is SASEGT. CDR3 in amino acids: CAIEANTGELFF. Written as DNA, the CDR3 is TGTGCCATCGAGGCTAACACCGGGGAGCTGTTTTTT.

This chain uses TRBV5-4 with TRBJ1-4, with 12 bases aligning to TRBD1. Germline-derived CDR1 and CDR2 are SGHNT and YYREEE (reference sequence). There are 17 residues in the CDR3. Losses at the gene ends were 4 bases for V and 2 bases for J; bases not matched to a gene: 6. The CDR3 coding sequence is TGTGCCAGCAGCCCACCCGGGACAGGGGGCACTAATGAAAAACTGTTTTTT. Translating gives CASSPPGTGGTNEKLFF.

The chain joins TRBV4-3 to TRBJ2-7; 11 bases map to TRBD2. J lost 2 bases, V lost 0 bases, and 12 bases had no gene match. The germline V gene encodes CDR1 LGHNA and CDR2 YSLEER. The CDR3 length is 19 residues. The CDR3, as DNA: TGCGCCAGCAGCCAAGAGTGGGGCGGACTAGCGGGCCCTACCTACGAGCAGTACTTC. This encodes CASSQEWGGLAGPTYEQYF.

J is TRBJ2-5 and V is TRBV7-8; 7 nucleotides agree with TRBD2. Trimming removed 2 bases from V and 4 bases from J; junction bases left unmatched: 13. This CDR3 comprises 17 residues. Germline values: CDR1 SGHVS, CDR2 FQNEAQ. CDR3 nucleotides: TGTGCCAGCAGCTTACGAAGCGGGACCCTGTTGGGAGAGACCCAGTACTTC. As protein: CASSLRSGTLLGETQYF.

This rearrangement joins TRBV6-4 to TRBJ2-7; D is perhaps TRBD1 or TRBD2 (5 bases each). Trimming removed 6 bases at V and 9 bases at J, with 18 bases between. There are 13 residues in the CDR3. Germline CDR1 reads MRHNA; CDR2 reads SNTAGT. In DNA, the CDR3 is TGTGCCAGCAGCGAGGGGCCTTACCGTGGGCAGTACTTC. Its protein product is CASSEGPYRGQYF.

The CDR3 protein is CASSERIGNTIYF. The CDR3 DNA is TGTGCCAGCAGTGAAAGGATTGGAAACACCATATATTTT. The J gene is TRBJ1-3, the V gene TRBV6-1, with no clear D. The germline V gene has CDR1 MNHNS and CDR2 SASEGT. The ends were cut back, 2 bases at V and 3 bases at J, with 5 bases in the middle. This CDR3 spans 13 amino acids.

In this sample, this clone turned up once. V is TRBV5-1 and J is TRBJ1-4; D gene uncertain. Germline V gene sequence: CDR1 SGHRS, CDR2 YFSETQ. V was shortened by 4 bases and J by 8 bases, with 15 bases between the two germline ends. CDR3 size: 14 residues. CDR3 nucleotides: TGCGCCAGCAGCCCAGTACTGCAGCGAGAAAAACTGTTTTTT. It yields the protein CASSPVLQREKLFF.

This clone was detected only a few times. J is TRBJ2-1 and V is TRBV4-2; no clear D. The CDR3 is 17 amino acids. Germline values: CDR1 LGHNA, CDR2 YNFKEQ. Between the trimmed V and J ends, which lost 0 bases and 0 bases, there was a span of 12 bases. CDR3 sequence (DNA): TGTGCCAGCAGCCAAGATTATCCGGTGAGCTCCTACAATGAGCAGTTCTTC. This sequence encodes CASSQDYPVSSYNEQFF.

The table lists this clone with a count of one. The V gene is TRBV7-2, the J gene TRBJ1-6; no clear D gene. The CDR3 totals 13 residues. V shed 5 bases and J shed 7 bases, with 9 bases lying between them. Germline V CDR1 and CDR2: SGHTA, FQGNSA. The CDR3 loop reads CASSPSGNSPLHF. In DNA, the CDR3 is TGTGCCAGCAGCCCCAGCGGAAATTCACCCCTCCACTTT.

J is TRBJ2-2 and V is TRBV5-1, with D perhaps TRBD2 (7 bases). Trimming removed 1 base at V and 3 bases at J, with 13 bases between. The CDR3 contains 16 residues. Per germline, CDR1 SGHRS and CDR2 YFSETQ. The CDR3 DNA reads as TGCGCCAGCAGCTTGAAACAGGGAGGGTACACCGGGGAGCTGTTTTTT. Translating it yields CASSLKQGGYTGELFF.

The V call is TRBV11-2, the J call TRBJ2-1; D unresolved. This CDR3 is built from 12 residues. Between the trimmed V and J ends, which lost 3 bases and 6 bases, there was a span of 6 bases. Germline CDR1 and CDR2: SGHAT and FQNNGV. The CDR3 DNA reads TGTGCCAGCAGCTTTCGTGGCAATGAGCAGTTCTTC. It yields the protein CASSFRGNEQFF.

The genes are TRBV4-3 and TRBJ2-5, with D unresolved. Germline V gene lookup returns CDR1 LGHNA and CDR2 YSLEER. Deletions cut 0 bases from V and 2 bases from J, with 10 bases between. The CDR3 totals 15 residues. CDR3 residues: CASSQDHGRQETQYF. CDR3 DNA: TGCGCCAGCAGCCAAGATCACGGTAGGCAAGAGACCCAGTACTTC.

This clone was seen only once. This CDR3 is CASSRDSLGEQFF. CDR3 nucleotide sequence: TGTGCCAGCAGCAGGGACTCCCTCGGTGAGCAGTTCTTC. The chain employs TRBV2 and TRBJ2-1, with a possible D match to TRBD2 (6 bases). Trimming shortened V by 6 bases and J by 9 bases, and 15 bases separated the two germline ends. Germline lookup yields CDR1 SNHLY and CDR2 FYNNEI. The CDR3 has 13 residues.

The rearrangement joins TRBV6-1 to TRBJ2-4; TRBD1 matches 7 bases. The CDR3 loop spans 13 amino acids. V shed 4 bases, J shed 7 bases, and the junction held 4 bases outside the gene matches. Germline loops: CDR1 MNHNS, CDR2 SASEGT. The CDR3 loop is CASSVGGWNIQYF. CDR3 nucleotides: TGTGCCAGCAGTGTAGGGGGCTGGAACATTCAGTACTTC.

The chain uses TRBV6-1 and TRBJ2-7; D might be TRBD2 (6 bases). The CDR3 runs 17 residues. Germline-derived CDR1 and CDR2 are MNHNS and SASEGT. The V gene lost 1 base and the J gene lost 0 bases, with 16 bases spanning the gap. CDR3 protein: CASSEGSRRESSYEQYF. The CDR3 region has the DNA TGTGCCAGCAGTGAAGGTTCGAGGAGGGAAAGCTCCTACGAGCAGTACTTC.

This rearrangement joins TRBV10-1 to TRBJ2-2; 7 bases are a match to TRBD1. V shed 3 bases and J 0 bases; nucleotides not matched to a gene: 4. The V gene's germline CDR1 is WNHNN and CDR2 SYGVQD (reference sequence). This CDR3 contains 16 residues. This chain's CDR3 is CASSDRGQSNTGELFF. The CDR3, as DNA: TGCGCCAGCAGTGACCGGGGACAGTCGAACACCGGGGAGCTGTTTTTT.

The genes are TRBV6-1 and TRBJ2-7, with 7 bases that match TRBD1. Germline V CDR1 and CDR2: MNHNS, SASEGT. V shed 6 bases, J shed 3 bases, and the junction held 8 bases outside the gene matches. This CDR3 spans 14 amino acids. CDR3 in DNA: TGTGCCAGCAGGTTACGGGACAGAGACTACGAGCAGTACTTC. Its translation: CASRLRDRDYEQYF.

This clone was picked up one time. This sequence joins TRBV9 and TRBJ2-3; 9 positions agree with TRBD2. There are 16 residues in the CDR3. Germline trimming cut 4 bases from V and 2 bases from J; bases unmatched to any gene: 8. Looked up from germline, CDR1 is SGDLS and CDR2 is YYNGEE. The CDR3 region is CASSPRTSDLTDTQYF. The CDR3 DNA sequence: TGTGCCAGCAGCCCTAGGACTAGCGATCTCACAGATACGCAGTATTTT.

The gene calls are TRBV7-9 and TRBJ1-2; D gene uncertain. V gave up 1 base and J gave up 5 bases, with 11 bases separating them. The length of the CDR3 is 14 residues. The germline CDR1 and CDR2 sequences are SEHNR and FQNEAQ (reference sequence). For the CDR3, the DNA is TGTGCCAGCAGCTTAGATCTCTCTCGGTATGGCTACACCTTC. Translated: CASSLDLSRYGYTF.

This clone is a singleton in its sample. J is TRBJ2-7 and V is TRBV28; possibly TRBD1 or TRBD2 for D (5 bases each). CDR1 is MDHEN and CDR2 is SYDVKM in the germline V gene. V was cut by 6 bases and J by 3 bases, with 18 bases left in between. This CDR3 has 15 residues. In nucleotides, the CDR3 is TGTGCCAGCAGCTTCGCGGTGCAGGGAGTCTACGAGCAGTACTTC. This sequence encodes CASSFAVQGVYEQYF.

The chain uses TRBV30 and TRBJ2-1; 7 positions match TRBD2. The V gene's germline CDR1 is GTSNPN and CDR2 SVGIG (reference sequence). CDR3 size: 15 residues. After removal of 4 bases from V and 0 bases from J, the junction contained 6 bases not matched to a gene. CDR3 sequence (DNA): TGTGCCTGGAAGCCCGGGAGGAGCTCCTACAATGAGCAGTTCTTC. Protein product: CAWKPGRSSYNEQFF.

This clone appeared a few times. This rearrangement joins TRBV7-2 to TRBJ2-1, with D unclear. Trimming cost V 1 base and J 6 bases, with 10 bases left between them. Per the germline V gene, CDR1 is SGHTA and CDR2 is FQGNSA. This CDR3 spans 14 amino acids. CDR3 DNA sequence: TGTGCCAGCAGCTTAGGGGGTATAAGCAATGAGCAGTTCTTC. It encodes CASSLGGISNEQFF.

This chain joins TRBV9 and TRBJ2-3, with a tentative D call TRBD2 (6 bases). The V and J ends lost 3 bases and 0 bases respectively, with 17 bases between them. The CDR3 is 17 residues long. The germline V gene has CDR1 SGDLS and CDR2 YYNGEE. In nucleotides, the CDR3 is TGTGCCAGCAGCGCCCTAGGAGGGCTCACTAGCACAGATACGCAGTATTTT. Its translation: CASSALGGLTSTDTQYF.

The chain links TRBV4-1 to TRBJ1-3; weak D call: TRBD1 (5 bases). CDR1 and CDR2 (germline): MGHRA, YSYEKL. V was pared by 4 bases and J by 2 bases, with 15 bases between. This CDR3 is 16 amino acids long. This chain's CDR3 is CASSLIEQEPGNTIYF. DNA for the CDR3: TGCGCCAGCAGCCTCATAGAACAGGAGCCTGGAAACACCATATATTTT.

This clone has just a few counts. CDR3 amino acids: CASSPGPNQPQHF. The CDR3 nucleotides are TGCGCCAGCAGTCCAGGGCCCAATCAGCCCCAGCATTTT. The V call is TRBV10-1, the J call TRBJ1-5; a possible D gene is TRBD1 (5 bases). The CDR3 spans 13 residues. Germline-derived CDR1 and CDR2 are WNHNN and SYGVQD (reference sequence). Between the trimmed V and J ends, which lost 5 bases and 3 bases, there was a span of 8 bases.

The chain links TRBV6-5 to TRBJ2-7; D possibly corresponds to TRBD2 (6 bases). Per the germline V gene, CDR1 is MNHEY and CDR2 is SVGAGI. This CDR3 spans 14 amino acids. Trimming took 6 bases from V and 2 from J, leaving 14 bases between them. The CDR3 DNA sequence: TGTGCCAGCAGACCTTCGGGGGTGACCTACGAGCAGTACTTC. Its translation is CASRPSGVTYEQYF.

This chain uses TRBV27 with TRBJ2-1; 16 bases fit TRBD2. V was clipped by 5 bases and J by 8 bases; unmatched bases: 6. The germline V gene encodes CDR1 MNHEY and CDR2 SMNVEV (reference sequence). The CDR3 covers 16 residues. The CDR3 region is CASSPGTSGGAYEQFF. The CDR3 DNA sequence: TGTGCCAGCAGTCCGGGGACTAGCGGGGGGGCCTATGAGCAGTTCTTC.

The rearrangement links TRBV28 to TRBJ2-7; 8 bases line up with TRBD1. The germline gives CDR1 MDHEN, CDR2 SYDVKM. The J segment lost 5 bases and the V segment lost 6 bases, leaving 12 bases of the junction unmatched. There are 15 residues in the CDR3. CDR3 protein: CASSPPWTGYNEQYF. CDR3 in DNA: TGTGCCAGCAGCCCACCCTGGACAGGGTACAACGAGCAGTACTTC. The variable domain in full, completed from reference TRBV28 and TRBJ2-7, reads DVKVTQSSRYLVKRTGEKVFLECVQDMDHENMFWYRQDPGLGLRLIYFSYDVKMKEKGDIPEGYSVSREKKERFSLILESASTNQTSMYLCASSPPWTGYNEQYFGPGTRLTVT.